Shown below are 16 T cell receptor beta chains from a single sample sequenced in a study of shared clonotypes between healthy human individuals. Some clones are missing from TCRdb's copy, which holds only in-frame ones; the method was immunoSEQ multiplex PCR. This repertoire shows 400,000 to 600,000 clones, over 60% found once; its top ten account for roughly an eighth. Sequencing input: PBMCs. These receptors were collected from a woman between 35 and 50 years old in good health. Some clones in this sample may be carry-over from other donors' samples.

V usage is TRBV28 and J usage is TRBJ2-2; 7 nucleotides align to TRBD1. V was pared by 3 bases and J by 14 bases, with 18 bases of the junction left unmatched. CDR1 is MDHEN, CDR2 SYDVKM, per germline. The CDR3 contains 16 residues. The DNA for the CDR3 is TGTGCCAGCAGTTTTCATTCCTACAGGGGCCCCTTGGGACTGTTTTTT. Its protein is CASSFHSYRGPLGLFF. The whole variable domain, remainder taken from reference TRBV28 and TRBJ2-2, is DVKVTQSSRYLVKRTGEKVFLECVQDMDHENMFWYRQDPGLGLRLIYFSYDVKMKEKGDIPEGYSVSREKKERFSLILESASTNQTSMYLCASSFHSYRGPLGLFFGEGSRLTVL.

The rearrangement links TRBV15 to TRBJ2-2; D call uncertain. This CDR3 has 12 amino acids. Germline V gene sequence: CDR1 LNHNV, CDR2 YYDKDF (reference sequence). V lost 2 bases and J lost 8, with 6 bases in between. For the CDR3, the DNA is TGTGCCACCAGCAGACCCCCGGGGGAGCTGTTTTTT. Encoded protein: CATSRPPGELFF.

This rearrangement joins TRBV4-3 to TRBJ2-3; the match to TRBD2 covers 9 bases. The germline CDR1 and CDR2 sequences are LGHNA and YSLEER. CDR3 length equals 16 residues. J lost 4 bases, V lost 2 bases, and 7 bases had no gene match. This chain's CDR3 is CASSQLSGRNADTQYF. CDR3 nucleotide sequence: TGCGCCAGCAGCCAACTCAGCGGGAGGAACGCAGATACGCAGTATTTT.

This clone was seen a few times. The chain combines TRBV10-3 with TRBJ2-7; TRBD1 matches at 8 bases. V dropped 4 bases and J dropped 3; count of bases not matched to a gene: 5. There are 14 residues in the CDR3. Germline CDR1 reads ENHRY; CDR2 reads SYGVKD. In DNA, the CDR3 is TGTGCCATCAGTGCGGGACAGGACCTCTACGAGCAGTACTTC. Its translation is CAISAGQDLYEQYF.

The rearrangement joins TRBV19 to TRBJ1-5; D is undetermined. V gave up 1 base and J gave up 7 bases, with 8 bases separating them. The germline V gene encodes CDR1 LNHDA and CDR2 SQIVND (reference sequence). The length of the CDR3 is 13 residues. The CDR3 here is CASSIGARQPQHF. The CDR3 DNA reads TGTGCCAGTAGTATAGGGGCACGGCAGCCCCAGCATTTT.

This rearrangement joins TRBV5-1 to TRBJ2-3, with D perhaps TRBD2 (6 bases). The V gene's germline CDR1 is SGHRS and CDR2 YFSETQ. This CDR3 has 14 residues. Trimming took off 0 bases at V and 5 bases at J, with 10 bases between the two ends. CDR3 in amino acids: CASSLGLVGDTQYF. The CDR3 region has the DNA TGCGCCAGCAGCTTGGGACTAGTTGGAGATACGCAGTATTTT.

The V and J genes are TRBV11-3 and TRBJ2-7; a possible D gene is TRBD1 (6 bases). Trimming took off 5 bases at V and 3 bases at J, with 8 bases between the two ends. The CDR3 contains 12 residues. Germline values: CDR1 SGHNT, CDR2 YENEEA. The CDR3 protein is CASSQGGYEQYF. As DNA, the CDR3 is TGTGCCAGCAGCCAAGGGGGCTACGAGCAGTACTTC.

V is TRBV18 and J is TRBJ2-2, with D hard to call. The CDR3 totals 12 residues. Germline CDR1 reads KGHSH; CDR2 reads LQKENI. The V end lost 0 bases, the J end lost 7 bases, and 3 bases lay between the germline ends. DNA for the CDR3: TGTGCCAGCTCACCACCTGGCGGGGAGCTGTTTTTT. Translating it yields CASSPPGGELFF. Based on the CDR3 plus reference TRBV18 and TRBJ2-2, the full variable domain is NAGVMQNPRHLVRRRGQEARLRCSPMKGHSHVYWYRQLPEEGLKFMVYLQKENIIDESGMPKERFSAEFPKEGPSILRIQQVVRGDSAAYFCASSPPGGELFFGEGSRLTVL.

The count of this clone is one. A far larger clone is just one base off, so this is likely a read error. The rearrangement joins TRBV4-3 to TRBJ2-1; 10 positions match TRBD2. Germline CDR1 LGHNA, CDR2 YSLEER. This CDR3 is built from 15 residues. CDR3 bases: TGCACCAGCAGCCAAGCTAGCGGGGGTTACAATGAGCAGTTCTTC. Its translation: CTSSQASGGYNEQFF.

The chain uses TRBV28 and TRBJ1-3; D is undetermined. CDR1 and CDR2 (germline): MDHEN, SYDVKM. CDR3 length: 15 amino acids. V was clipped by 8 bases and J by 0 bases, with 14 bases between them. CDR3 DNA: TGTGCCAGCTGGGCCGGTATATCCTCTGGAAACACCATATATTTT. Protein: CASWAGISSGNTIYF.

The CDR3 loop reads CASRMGTERNQPQHF. In DNA, the CDR3 is TGTGCCAGCAGGATGGGGACCGAGAGGAATCAGCCCCAGCATTTT. This chain joins TRBV2 and TRBJ1-5; TRBD1 might be the D (5 bases). Trimming took off 6 bases at V and 4 bases at J, with 16 bases between the two ends. Per the germline V gene, CDR1 is SNHLY and CDR2 is FYNNEI. The CDR3 loop spans 15 amino acids.

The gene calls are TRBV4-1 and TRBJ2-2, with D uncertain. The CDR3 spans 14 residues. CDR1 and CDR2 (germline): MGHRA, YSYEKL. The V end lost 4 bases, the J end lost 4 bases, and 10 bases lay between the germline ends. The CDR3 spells CASSLRVGTGELFF. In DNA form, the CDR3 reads TGCGCCAGCAGCCTCCGCGTCGGCACCGGGGAGCTGTTTTTT.

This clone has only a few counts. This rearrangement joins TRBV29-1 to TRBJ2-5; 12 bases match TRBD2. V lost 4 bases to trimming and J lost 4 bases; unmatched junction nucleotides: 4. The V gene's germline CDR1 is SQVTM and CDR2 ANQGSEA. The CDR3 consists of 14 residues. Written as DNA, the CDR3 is TGCAGCGTTGGCGGACTAGCGGGAATAGAGACCCAGTACTTC. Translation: CSVGGLAGIETQYF.

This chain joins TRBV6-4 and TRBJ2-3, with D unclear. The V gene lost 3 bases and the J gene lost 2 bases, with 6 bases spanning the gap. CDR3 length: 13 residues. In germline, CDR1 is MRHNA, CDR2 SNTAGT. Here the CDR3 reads CASSEGATDTQYF. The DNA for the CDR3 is TGTGCCAGCAGTGAGGGCGCCACAGATACGCAGTATTTT.

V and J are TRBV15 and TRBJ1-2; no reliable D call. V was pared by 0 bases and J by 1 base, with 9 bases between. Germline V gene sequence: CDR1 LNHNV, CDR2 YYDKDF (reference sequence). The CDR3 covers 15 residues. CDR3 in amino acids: CATSRDTGFNYGYTF. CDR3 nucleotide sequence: TGTGCCACCAGCAGAGATACTGGGTTTAACTATGGCTACACCTTC.

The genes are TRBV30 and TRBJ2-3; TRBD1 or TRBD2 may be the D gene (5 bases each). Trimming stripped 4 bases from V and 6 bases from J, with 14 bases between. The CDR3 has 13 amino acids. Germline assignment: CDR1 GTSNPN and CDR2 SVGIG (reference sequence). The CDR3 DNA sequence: TGTGCCTGGACCTCAGGGTCGGGGGATACGCAGTATTTT. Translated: CAWTSGSGDTQYF.